This T cell receptor beta chain emerged from a study of blood T cell repertoires in COVID-19. Study-level information: PBMCs, B-cell-depleted T cells, or T cells provided the cDNA or gDNA that made up the material.

Original analysis: Estimation of nucleated cell counts was performed using reference gene primer amplification. Here immunoSEQ multiplex PCR was the method, and the copy in TCRdb shows in-frame clones only, minus some. V, J and clone size derive from that table, while D and trimming were established from the DNA sequence. This sample has about 320,000 clones, with about 85% found just once. The study assigned cohorts using participant-reported clinical history. Before they entered the study, exposed participants had met a COVID-19 case within 2 weeks. Germline V gene sequence: CDR1 KGHDR, CDR2 SFDVKD. Trimming pared 7 bases from V and 4 bases from J, leaving 16 bases between. This CDR3 has 15 residues.

The chain has TRBV24-1 and TRBJ1-5; D uncertain. The clonotype was recovered from a woman aged 25 to 39 who had been exposed to COVID-19. The sequenced material came from PBMCs or T cells enriched from blood (not recorded which). The CDR3 bases are TGTGCCACCAGCGAAACCGGGAGAACTAATCAGCCCCAGCATTTT. Encoded protein: CATSETGRTNQPQHF.